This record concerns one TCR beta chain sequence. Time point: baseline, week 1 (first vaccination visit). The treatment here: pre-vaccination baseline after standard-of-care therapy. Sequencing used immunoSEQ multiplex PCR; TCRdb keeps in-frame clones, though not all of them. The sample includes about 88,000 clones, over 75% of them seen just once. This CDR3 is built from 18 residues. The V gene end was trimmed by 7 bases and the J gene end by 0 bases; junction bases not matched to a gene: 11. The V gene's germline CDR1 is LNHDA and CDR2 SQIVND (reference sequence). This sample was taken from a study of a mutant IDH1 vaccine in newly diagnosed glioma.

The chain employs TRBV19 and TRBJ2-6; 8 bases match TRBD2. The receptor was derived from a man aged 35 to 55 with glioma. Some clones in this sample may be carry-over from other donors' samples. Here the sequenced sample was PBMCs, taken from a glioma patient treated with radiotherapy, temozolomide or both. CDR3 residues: CASKKSGGVYSGANVLTF. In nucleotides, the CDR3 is TGTGCCAGTAAGAAGTCGGGGGGGGTATACTCTGGGGCCAACGTCCTGACTTTC.